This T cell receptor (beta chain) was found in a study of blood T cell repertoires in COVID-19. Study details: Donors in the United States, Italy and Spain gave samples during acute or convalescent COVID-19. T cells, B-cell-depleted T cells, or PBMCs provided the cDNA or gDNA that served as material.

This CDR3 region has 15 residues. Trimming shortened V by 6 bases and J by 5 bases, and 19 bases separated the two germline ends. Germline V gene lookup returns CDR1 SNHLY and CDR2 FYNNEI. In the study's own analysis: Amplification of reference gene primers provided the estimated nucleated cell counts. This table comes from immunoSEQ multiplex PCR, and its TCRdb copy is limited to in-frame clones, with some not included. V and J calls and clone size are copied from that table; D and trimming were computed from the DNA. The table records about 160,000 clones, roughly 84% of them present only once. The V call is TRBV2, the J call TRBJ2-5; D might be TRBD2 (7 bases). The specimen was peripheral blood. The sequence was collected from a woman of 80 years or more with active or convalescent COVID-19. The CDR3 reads CASSRGGALGETQYF. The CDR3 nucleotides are TGTGCCAGCAGCCGAGGGGGGGCGTTGGGTGAGACCCAGTACTTC. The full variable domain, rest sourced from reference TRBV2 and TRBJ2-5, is EPEVTQTPSHQVTQMGQEVILRCVPISNHLYFYWYRQILGQKVEFLVSFYNNEISEKSEIFDDQFSVERPDGSNFTLKIRSTKLEDSAMYFCASSRGGALGETQYFGPGTRLLVL.